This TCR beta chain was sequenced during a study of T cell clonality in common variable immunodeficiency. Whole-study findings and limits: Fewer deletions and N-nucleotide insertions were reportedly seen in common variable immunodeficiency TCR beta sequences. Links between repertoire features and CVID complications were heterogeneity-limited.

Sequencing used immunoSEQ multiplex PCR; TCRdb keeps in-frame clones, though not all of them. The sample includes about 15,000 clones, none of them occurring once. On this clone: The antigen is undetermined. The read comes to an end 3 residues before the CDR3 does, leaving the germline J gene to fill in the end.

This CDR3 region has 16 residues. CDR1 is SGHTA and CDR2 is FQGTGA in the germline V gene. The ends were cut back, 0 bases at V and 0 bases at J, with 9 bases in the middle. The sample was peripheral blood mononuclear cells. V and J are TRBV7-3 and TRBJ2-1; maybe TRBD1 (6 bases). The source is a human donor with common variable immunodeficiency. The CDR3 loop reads CASSLTGGSSYNEQFF. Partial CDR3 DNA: TGTGCCAGCAGCTTAACAGGGGGTTCCTCCTACAATGAG. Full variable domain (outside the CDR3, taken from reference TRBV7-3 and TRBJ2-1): GAGVSQTPSNKVTEKGKYVELRCDPISGHTALYWYRQSLGQGPEFLIYFQGTGAADDSGLPNDRFFAVRPEGSVSTLKIQRTERGDSAVYLCASSLTGGSSYNEQFFGPGTRLTVL.